This entry lists 3 T cell receptor beta chains sequenced from one sample in a study of CD8+CD57+ T cells in acquired aplastic anemia. Genomic DNA was employed as the template in profiling TCR beta VDJ and CDR3. One entry per CDR3 protein results from TCRdb running MiXCR on the reads. The sample contains around 150,000 distinct CDR3 sequences, 48% of which appear only once. CD8+CD57+ cell expansion, shown by flow cytometry, had occurred in the patients selected for sequencing. The sample taken for sequencing was sorted CD4+, CD8+, or CD8+CD57+ T cells (not recorded which) from PBMCs. These receptors were obtained from a human donor with aplastic anemia.

The rearrangement links TRBV20-1 to TRBJ2-5; 15 bases fit TRBD2. There are 16 residues in the CDR3. J was trimmed by 5 bases and V by 4 bases; bases with no gene match: 8. CDR1 and CDR2 (germline): DFQATT, SNEGSKA (reference sequence). This CDR3 is CSANSGLAGGWETQYF. The CDR3 DNA reads TGCAGTGCTAATTCGGGACTAGCGGGGGGATGGGAGACCCAGTACTTC.

This clonotype was seen many times. This rearrangement joins TRBV13 to TRBJ1-2, with 11 nucleotides matching TRBD1. This CDR3 comprises 13 residues. The ends lost 5 bases at V and 8 bases at J; junction bases unmatched: 4. Looked up from germline, CDR1 is PRHDT and CDR2 is FYEKMQ (reference sequence). CDR3 sequence (DNA): TGTGCCAGCAGCCCCGGGACAGGGGGGGGCTACACCTTC. Amino acids: CASSPGTGGGYTF.

The J gene is TRBJ2-5, the V gene TRBV6-2 or TRBV6-3; D is unclear. Germline CDR1 reads MNHEY; CDR2 reads SVGEGT. Trimming took off 5 bases at V and 0 bases at J, with 16 bases between the two ends. The length of the CDR3 is 16 residues. The CDR3 here is CASSPRSSTYQETQYF. In DNA, the CDR3 is TGTGCCAGCAGTCCCCGCTCGTCCACGTACCAAGAGACCCAGTACTTC.